The 22 T cell receptor beta chains reported below all come from one sample, sequenced in a study of T cell repertoires in cytomegalovirus infection. TCRdb re-derived calls from the reads in MiXCR, one entry per CDR3 protein. The sample yields some 920,000 distinct CDR3 sequences, around 32% seen once. Their specific antigens are unknown. The specimen was cultured CD8+ T cells from PBMCs, collected from culture after CMV antigen stimulation. These receptors were collected from a human donor in good health (CMV status not recorded). Some clones in this sample may be carry-over from other donors' samples.

This chain links TRBV10-2 with TRBJ2-5; D is uncertain. The CDR3 contains 14 residues. V was trimmed by 6 bases and J by 1 base, leaving 12 bases between them. Germline CDR1 reads WSHSY; CDR2 reads SAAADI. CDR3 in DNA: TGCGCCAGCAGGAGCAACTACCGCCAAGAGACCCAGTACTTC. Protein product: CASRSNYRQETQYF.

Remarks on this clonotype: A junction end diverges from the germline sequence, so it may reflect a read error. V usage is TRBV12-3 or TRBV12-4 and J usage is TRBJ1-2; D gene unclear. This CDR3 is built from 11 residues. In DNA, the CDR3 is TGTGCCAGCAGTTTCGACGAAAGCAGCGCCTTC. This codes for CASSFDESSAF.

This clonotype was seen a handful of times. Here the CDR3 DNA reads TGTGCCAGCAGTGAAGCTATCTACGGACTTTCTGCAACTAATGAAAAACTGTTTTTT. It specifies CASSEAIYGLSATNEKLFF. The chain links TRBV6-1 to TRBJ1-4; D unclear. Trimming took 0 bases from V and 0 from J, leaving 17 bases between them. The CDR3 spans 19 residues. Germline CDR1 reads MNHNS; CDR2 reads SASEGT.

The chain employs TRBV12-3 or TRBV12-4 and TRBJ2-3; perhaps TRBD1 as D (8 bases). The CDR3 has 15 amino acids. Trimming shortened V by 10 bases and J by 1 base, and 18 bases separated the two germline ends. The CDR3 region is CATYYRGGRTDTQYF. The CDR3, as DNA: TGTGCCACCTACTACAGGGGGGGCCGCACAGATACGCAGTATTTT.

The V and J genes are TRBV29-1 and TRBJ2-3, with unresolved D. Germline CDR1 SQVTM, CDR2 ANQGSEA. Deletions cut 7 bases from V and 0 bases from J, with 11 bases between. The CDR3 runs 13 residues. In DNA, the CDR3 is TGCAGCGGTGACTCGGCTAGCACAGATACGCAGTATTTT. This translates into CSGDSASTDTQYF.

This chain uses TRBV7-4 with TRBJ1-2, with D hard to call. Trimming took off 3 bases at V and 8 bases at J, with 16 bases between the two ends. The CDR3 totals 14 residues. Germline V CDR1 and CDR2: SGHVT, SQSDAQ. CDR3 bases: TGTGCCAGCAGCTTGGGCATAAGGCTGGAAGGCTACACCTTC. It codes for CASSLGIRLEGYTF.

The chain combines TRBV4-1 with TRBJ1-1; TRBD1 agrees at 10 bases. Germline V lookup: CDR1 MGHRA, CDR2 YSYEKL. V shed 1 base, J shed 5 bases, and the junction held 4 bases outside the gene matches. This CDR3 is 15 amino acids long. The CDR3 reads CASSQGGTGDTEAFF. CDR3 in DNA: TGCGCCAGCAGCCAAGGGGGGACAGGGGATACTGAAGCTTTCTTT.

This clonotype has more than one count but fewer than ten. This chain connects TRBV5-6 to TRBJ1-1; D is uncertain. Germline CDR1 reads SGHDT; CDR2 reads YYEEEE. The germline V and J ends were trimmed by 1 base and 6 bases, with 22 bases remaining between them. CDR3 size: 17 residues. The CDR3 loop reads CASSLSLPRGPKAEAFF. CDR3 nucleotides: TGTGCCAGCAGCTTGTCGCTTCCTCGCGGGCCGAAGGCTGAAGCTTTCTTT.

The chain combines TRBV15 with TRBJ2-1; D not resolved. The CDR3 contains 17 residues. V dropped 1 base and J dropped 2 bases, with 15 bases sitting between them. Germline V gene data show CDR1 as LNHNV and CDR2 as YYDKDF (reference sequence). The CDR3 DNA reads as TGTGCCACCAGCAGAGTGGGTGAATTCTATGCCTACAATGAGCAGTTCTTC. It yields the protein CATSRVGEFYAYNEQFF.

This clonotype showed up just once. This chain links TRBV3-1 with TRBJ2-7; the D gene could be TRBD1 or TRBD2 (5 bases each). This CDR3 has 12 amino acids. The V end was cut by 5 bases, the J end by 5 bases, with 10 bases between. Germline loops: CDR1 LGHDT, CDR2 YNNKEL (reference sequence). The chain's CDR3 is CASSWGTNEQYF. The DNA of the CDR3 is TGTGCCAGCAGCTGGGGGACGAACGAGCAGTACTTC.

The chain couples TRBV18 to TRBJ2-5; D may be TRBD2 (6 bases). V shed 1 base and J shed 5 bases, with 11 bases lying between them. This CDR3 comprises 14 residues. Germline lookup yields CDR1 KGHSH and CDR2 LQKENI. The CDR3 DNA is TGTGCCAGCTCACCACGTTCAGGGAGGGAGACCCAGTACTTC. The encoded protein is CASSPRSGRETQYF.

This clonotype was recorded once. V and J are TRBV29-1 and TRBJ1-2; D is ambiguous. From germline, CDR1 is SQVTM and CDR2 ANQGSEA. This CDR3 contains 12 residues. CDR3 loop: CADIGEDYGYTF. CDR3 DNA sequence: TGCGCCGACATAGGAGAAGACTATGGCTACACCTTC.

The table lists this clonotype with a few counts. V and J are TRBV29-1 and TRBJ1-2; D unclear. The CDR3 is 11 amino acids. Trimming removed 7 bases at V and 2 bases at J, with 8 bases between. Germline V gene data show CDR1 as SQVTM and CDR2 as ANQGSEA. Here the CDR3 DNA reads TGCAGCGCGAGGGCCAACTATGGCTACACCTTC. Translating gives CSARANYGYTF. The full variable domain, with the rest looked up from reference TRBV29-1 and TRBJ1-2, is SAVISQKPSRDICQRGTSLTIQCQVDSQVTMMFWYRQQPGQSLTLIATANQGSEATYESGFVIDKFPISRPNLTFSTLTVSNMSPEDSSIYLCSARANYGYTFGSGTRLTVV.

This clonotype has a count of ten or more. This chain links TRBV12-3 or TRBV12-4 with TRBJ2-1; 9 bases match TRBD1. The CDR3 is made up of 14 amino acids. Trimming cost V 3 bases and J 7 bases; bases outside gene matches: 4. As DNA, the CDR3 is TGTGCCAGCAGTTTGCACAGGGGGCATAATGAGCAGTTCTTC. This gives the protein CASSLHRGHNEQFF.

J is TRBJ2-1 and V is TRBV6-2 or TRBV6-3, with D tentatively TRBD2 (7 bases). CDR3 size: 15 residues. Trimming took off 3 bases at V and 6 bases at J, with 15 bases between the two ends. The germline gives CDR1 MNHEY, CDR2 SVGEGT. The CDR3 is CASSYRAGAPNEQFF. The CDR3 DNA follows: TGTGCCAGCAGTTATCGGGCGGGGGCGCCCAATGAGCAGTTCTTC.

This clonotype was observed a handful of times. The V gene is TRBV2, the J gene TRBJ1-1; D is unclear. Germline CDR1 reads SNHLY; CDR2 reads FYNNEI. This CDR3 has 12 amino acids. V dropped 8 bases and J dropped 1 base, with 8 bases sitting between them. The DNA for the CDR3 is TGTGCCAGCCGACGAAAGAACACTGAAGCTTTCTTT. As protein: CASRRKNTEAFF.

In DNA form, the CDR3 reads TGCGCCAGCAGCCAAGATTGGACGGACCCAAGCACAGATACGCAGTATTTT. This codes for CASSQDWTDPSTDTQYF. The chain links TRBV4-3 to TRBJ2-3, with D unclear. The CDR3 is 17 amino acids. The germline V and J ends were trimmed by 0 bases and 0 bases, with 13 bases remaining between them. Germline CDR1 and CDR2: LGHNA and YSLEER.

This clonotype was found a few times. This chain uses TRBV11-2 with TRBJ2-1; 11 bases match TRBD1. J lost 8 bases, V lost 3 bases, and 6 bases had no gene match. CDR3 length: 15 residues. In germline, CDR1 is SGHAT, CDR2 FQNNGV. The CDR3 loop reads CASSFRDRGFHEQFF. In DNA form, the CDR3 reads TGTGCCAGCAGCTTCCGGGACAGGGGGTTCCATGAGCAGTTCTTC. The whole variable domain, filled in from reference TRBV11-2 and TRBJ2-1, reads EAGVAQSPRYKIIEKRQSVAFWCNPISGHATLYWYQQILGQGPKLLIQFQNNGVVDDSQLPKDRFSAERLKGVDSTLKIQPAKLEDSAVYLCASSFRDRGFHEQFFGPGTRLTVL.

Notes on this clonotype: Possible read error: a much larger clone is one base away. V gene TRBV7-9 combines with J gene TRBJ1-1; possibly TRBD1 for D (6 bases). The CDR3 is made up of 13 amino acids. CDR1 SEHNR and CDR2 FQNEAQ come from the germline V gene (reference sequence). This chain's CDR3 is CAGSLATGKEAFF. As DNA, the CDR3 is TGTGCCGGCAGCTTAGCCACAGGGAAGGAGGCTTTCTTT.

This clonotype was observed at least ten times. The rearrangement uses TRBV6-2 or TRBV6-3 and TRBJ1-1, with 12 nucleotides matching TRBD1. The CDR3 length is 16 residues. Germline values: CDR1 MNHEY, CDR2 SVGEGT. V trimming: 6 bases; J trimming: 3 bases; junction bases outside the gene matches: 8. CDR3: CASSTGTGGIDTEAFF. Here the CDR3 DNA reads TGTGCCAGCAGCACCGGGACAGGGGGCATTGACACTGAAGCTTTCTTT.

The table lists this clonotype with many counts. The genes are TRBV6-1 and TRBJ2-7, with a weak D call TRBD2 (7 bases). CDR1 is MNHNS, CDR2 SASEGT, per germline. The CDR3 has 14 residues. The germline V and J ends were trimmed by 7 bases and 4 bases, with 17 bases remaining between them. CDR3 sequence reads: CASKGGQGGYEQYV. The CDR3 coding sequence is TGTGCCAGCAAGGGGGGGCAGGGCGGTTACGAGCAGTACGTC.

The chain combines TRBV7-9 with TRBJ1-1, with unresolved D. Germline lookup yields CDR1 SEHNR and CDR2 FQNEAQ (reference sequence). This CDR3 spans 13 amino acids. Trimming took 3 bases from V and 7 from J, leaving 12 bases between them. CDR3 in DNA: TGTGCCAGCAGCTTGGGCCGACACGTTGAAGCTTTCTTT. Translating gives CASSLGRHVEAFF.